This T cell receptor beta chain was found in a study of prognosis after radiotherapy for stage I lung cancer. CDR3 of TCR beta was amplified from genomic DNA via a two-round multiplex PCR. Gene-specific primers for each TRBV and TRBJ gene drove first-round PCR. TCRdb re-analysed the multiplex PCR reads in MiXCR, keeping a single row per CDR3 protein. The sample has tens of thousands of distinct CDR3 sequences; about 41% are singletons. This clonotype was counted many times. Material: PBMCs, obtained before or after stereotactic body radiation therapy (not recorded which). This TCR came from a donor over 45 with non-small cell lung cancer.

The CDR3 nucleotides read TGTGCCAGCAGCTTGCTCTGGACAGGGCATGGCTACACCTTC. Translating gives CASSLLWTGHGYTF. The chain recombines TRBV5-5 with TRBJ1-2, with TRBD1 matching 8 bases. This CDR3 has 14 amino acids. With 1 base clipped from V and 6 bases from J, the junction kept 5 bases outside the gene matches. Per the germline V gene, CDR1 is SGHKS and CDR2 is YYEKEE (reference sequence).